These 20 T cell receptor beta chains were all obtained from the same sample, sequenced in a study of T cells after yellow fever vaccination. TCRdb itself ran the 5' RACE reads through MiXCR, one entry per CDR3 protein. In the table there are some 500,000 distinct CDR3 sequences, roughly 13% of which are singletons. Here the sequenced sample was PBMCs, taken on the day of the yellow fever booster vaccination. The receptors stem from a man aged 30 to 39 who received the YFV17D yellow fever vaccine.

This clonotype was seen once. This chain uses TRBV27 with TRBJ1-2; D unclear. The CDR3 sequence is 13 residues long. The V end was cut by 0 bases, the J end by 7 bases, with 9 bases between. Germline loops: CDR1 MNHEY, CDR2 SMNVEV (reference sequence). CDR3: CASSLSSGVGYTF. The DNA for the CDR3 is TGTGCCAGCAGTTTATCGAGCGGGGTTGGCTACACCTTC.

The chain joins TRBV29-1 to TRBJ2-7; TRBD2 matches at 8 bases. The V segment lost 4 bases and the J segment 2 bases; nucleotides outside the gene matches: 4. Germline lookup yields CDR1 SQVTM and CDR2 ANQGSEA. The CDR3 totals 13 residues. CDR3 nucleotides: TGCAGCGTTGTAGAACTAGCGGCCTACGAGCAGTACTTC. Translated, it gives CSVVELAAYEQYF.

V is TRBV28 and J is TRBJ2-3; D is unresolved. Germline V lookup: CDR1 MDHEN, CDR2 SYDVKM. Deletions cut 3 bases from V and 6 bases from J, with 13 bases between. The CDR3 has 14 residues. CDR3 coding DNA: TGTGCCAGCAGTTTTTCGGGTCCGCCGGATACGCAGTATTTT. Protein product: CASSFSGPPDTQYF.

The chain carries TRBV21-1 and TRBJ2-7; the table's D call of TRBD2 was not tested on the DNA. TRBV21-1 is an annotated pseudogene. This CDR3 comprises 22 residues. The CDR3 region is CASSNQSARLAGGPGGSYEQYF. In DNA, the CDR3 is TGTGCCAGCAGCAACCAGTCGGCTCGACTAGCGGGAGGGCCTGGCGGCTCCTACGAGCAGTACTTC.

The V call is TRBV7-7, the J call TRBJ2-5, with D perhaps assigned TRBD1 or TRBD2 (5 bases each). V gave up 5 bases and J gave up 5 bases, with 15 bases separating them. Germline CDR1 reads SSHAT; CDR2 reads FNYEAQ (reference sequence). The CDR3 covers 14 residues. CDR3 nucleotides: TGTGCCAGCAGCCCAGGGTCTCGGGGCGAGACCCAGTACTTC. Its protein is CASSPGSRGETQYF.

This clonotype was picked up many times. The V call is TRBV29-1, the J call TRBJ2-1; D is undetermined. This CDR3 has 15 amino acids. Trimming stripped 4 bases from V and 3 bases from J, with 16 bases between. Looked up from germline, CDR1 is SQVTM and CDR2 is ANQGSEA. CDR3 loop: CSVVLMARGYNEQFF. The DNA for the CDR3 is TGCAGCGTTGTATTGATGGCTCGCGGCTACAATGAGCAGTTCTTC.

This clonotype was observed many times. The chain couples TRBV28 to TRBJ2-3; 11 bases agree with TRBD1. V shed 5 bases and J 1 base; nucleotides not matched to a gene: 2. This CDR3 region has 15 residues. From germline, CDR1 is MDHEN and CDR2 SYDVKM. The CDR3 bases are TGTGCCAGCAGTCAGGACAGGGGGCGCACAGATACGCAGTATTTT. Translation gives CASSQDRGRTDTQYF. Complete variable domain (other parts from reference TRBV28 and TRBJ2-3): DVKVTQSSRYLVKRTGEKVFLECVQDMDHENMFWYRQDPGLGLRLIYFSYDVKMKEKGDIPEGYSVSREKKERFSLILESASTNQTSMYLCASSQDRGRTDTQYFGPGTRLTVL.

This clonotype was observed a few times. CDR3 nucleotide sequence: TGTGCCAGCAGCTCGCTAGGGGCGCCAGGCTACACCTTC. Protein product: CASSSLGAPGYTF. The chain employs TRBV9 and TRBJ1-2; a weak D match, TRBD1 (5 bases). Germline V gene sequence: CDR1 SGDLS, CDR2 YYNGEE. This CDR3 has 13 amino acids. The germline V and J ends were trimmed by 4 bases and 8 bases, with 15 bases remaining between them. The variable domain in full, with the rest retrieved from reference TRBV9 and TRBJ1-2, is DSGVTQTPKHLITATGQRVTLRCSPRSGDLSVYWYQQSLDQGLQFLIQYYNGEERAKGNILERFSAQQFPDLHSELNLSSLELGDSALYFCASSSLGAPGYTFGSGTRLTVV.

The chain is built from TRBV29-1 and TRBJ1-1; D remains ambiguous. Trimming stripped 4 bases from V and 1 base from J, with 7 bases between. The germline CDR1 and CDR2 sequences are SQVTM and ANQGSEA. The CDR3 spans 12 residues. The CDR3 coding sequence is TGCAGCGTTGTATGGTGGAACACTGAAGCTTTCTTT. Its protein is CSVVWWNTEAFF.

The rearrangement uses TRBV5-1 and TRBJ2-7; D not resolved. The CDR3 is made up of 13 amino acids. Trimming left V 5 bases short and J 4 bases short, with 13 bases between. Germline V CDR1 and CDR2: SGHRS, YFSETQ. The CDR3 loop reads CASSNLTAYEQYF. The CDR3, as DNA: TGCGCCAGCAGTAATTTAACCGCGTACGAGCAGTACTTC.

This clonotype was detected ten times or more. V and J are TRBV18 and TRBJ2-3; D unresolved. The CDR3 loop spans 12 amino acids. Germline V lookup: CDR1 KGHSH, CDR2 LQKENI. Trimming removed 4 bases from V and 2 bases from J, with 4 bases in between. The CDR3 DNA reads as TGTGCCAGCTCACAGGACACAGATACGCAGTATTTT. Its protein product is CASSQDTDTQYF.

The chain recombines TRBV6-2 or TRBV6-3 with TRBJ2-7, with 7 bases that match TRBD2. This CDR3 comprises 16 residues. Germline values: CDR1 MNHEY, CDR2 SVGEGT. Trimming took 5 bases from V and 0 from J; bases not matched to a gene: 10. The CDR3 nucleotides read TGTGCCAGCAGTCGCGGGAGCGGAGGGTACTCCTACGAGCAGTACTTC. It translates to CASSRGSGGYSYEQYF.

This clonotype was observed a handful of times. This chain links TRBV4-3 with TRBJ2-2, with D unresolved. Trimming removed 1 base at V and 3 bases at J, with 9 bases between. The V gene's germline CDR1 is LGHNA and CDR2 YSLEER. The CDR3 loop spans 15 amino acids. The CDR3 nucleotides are TGCGCCAGCAGCCAAGTAGGCAGCGACACCGGGGAGCTGTTTTTT. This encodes CASSQVGSDTGELFF.

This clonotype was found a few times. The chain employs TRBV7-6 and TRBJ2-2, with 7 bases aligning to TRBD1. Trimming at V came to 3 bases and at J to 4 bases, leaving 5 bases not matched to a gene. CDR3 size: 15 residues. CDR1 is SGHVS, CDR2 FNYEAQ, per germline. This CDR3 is CASSFDRVATGELFF. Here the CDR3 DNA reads TGTGCCAGCAGCTTCGACAGGGTAGCCACCGGGGAGCTGTTTTTT.

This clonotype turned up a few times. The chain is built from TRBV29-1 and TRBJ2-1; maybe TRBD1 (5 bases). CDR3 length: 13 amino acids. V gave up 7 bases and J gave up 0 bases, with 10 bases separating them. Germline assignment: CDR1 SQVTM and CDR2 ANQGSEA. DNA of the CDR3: TGCAGCGCCAGGGCCCGCTCCTACAATGAGCAGTTCTTC. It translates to CSARARSYNEQFF.

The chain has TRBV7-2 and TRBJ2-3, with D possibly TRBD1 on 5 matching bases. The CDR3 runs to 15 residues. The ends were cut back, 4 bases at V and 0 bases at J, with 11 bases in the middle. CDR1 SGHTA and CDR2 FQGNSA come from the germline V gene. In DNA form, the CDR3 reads TGTGCCAGCAGCTCTAGACAGCTTAGCACAGATACGCAGTATTTT. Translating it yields CASSSRQLSTDTQYF.

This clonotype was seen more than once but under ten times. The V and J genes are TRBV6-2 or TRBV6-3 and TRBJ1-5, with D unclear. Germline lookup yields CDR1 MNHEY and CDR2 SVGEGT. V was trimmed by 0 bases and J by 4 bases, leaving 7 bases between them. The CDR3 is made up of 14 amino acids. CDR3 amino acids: CASSYSLLNQPQHF. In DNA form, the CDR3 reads TGTGCCAGCAGTTACTCCCTACTTAATCAGCCCCAGCATTTT.

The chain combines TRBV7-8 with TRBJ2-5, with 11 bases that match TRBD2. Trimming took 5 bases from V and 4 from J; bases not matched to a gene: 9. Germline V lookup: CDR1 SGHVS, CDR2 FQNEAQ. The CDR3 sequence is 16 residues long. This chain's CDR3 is CASSPGTSGNGETQYF. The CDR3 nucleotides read TGTGCCAGCAGCCCCGGGACTAGCGGAAATGGAGAGACCCAGTACTTC.

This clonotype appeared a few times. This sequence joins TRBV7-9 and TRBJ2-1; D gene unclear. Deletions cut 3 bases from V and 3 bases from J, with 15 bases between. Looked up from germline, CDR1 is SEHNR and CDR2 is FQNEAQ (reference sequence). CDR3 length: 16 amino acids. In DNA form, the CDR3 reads TGTGCCAGCAGCTTTGGTGGTGGTGACCACTACAATGAGCAGTTCTTC. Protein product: CASSFGGGDHYNEQFF.

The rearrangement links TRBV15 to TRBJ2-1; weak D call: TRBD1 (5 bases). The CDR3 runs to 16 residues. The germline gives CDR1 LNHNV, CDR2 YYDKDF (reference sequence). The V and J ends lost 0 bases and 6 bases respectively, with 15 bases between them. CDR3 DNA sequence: TGTGCCACCAGCAGAGATCCCAGCATCAGGGCCAATGAGCAGTTCTTC. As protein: CATSRDPSIRANEQFF.